This entry concerns a single T cell receptor (beta chain). Its antigen is undetermined. The V gene end was trimmed by 3 bases and the J gene end by 4 bases; junction bases not matched to a gene: 8. Germline V lookup: CDR1 SQVTM, CDR2 ANQGSEA. This CDR3 region has 14 residues. The data were taken from a study of T cell responses to AZD1222 COVID-19 vaccine. On the study more broadly: Second doses were pooled across both intervals (about 4 or about 12 weeks). Study outcomes and limitations: Donors, mostly white British, included more females; clonal diversity was possibly underestimated. Repertoires were collected only later (after the peak T cell response had occurred). The study identified only six AZD1222 recipients as seropositive at baseline.

Sequencing was performed with immunoSEQ multiplex PCR; in TCRdb, only in-frame clones are kept and a portion is missing. The sample carries around 130,000 clones, roughly 93% recorded once. This specimen consisted of peripheral blood, obtained on day 0 of AZD1222 vaccination. This TCR came from an adult in good health. The chain links TRBV29-1 to TRBJ1-2, with 7 positions matching TRBD1. In DNA, the CDR3 is TGCAGCGTTGACGGGACAGCTAACTCCTATGGCTACACCTTC. Protein: CSVDGTANSYGYTF.